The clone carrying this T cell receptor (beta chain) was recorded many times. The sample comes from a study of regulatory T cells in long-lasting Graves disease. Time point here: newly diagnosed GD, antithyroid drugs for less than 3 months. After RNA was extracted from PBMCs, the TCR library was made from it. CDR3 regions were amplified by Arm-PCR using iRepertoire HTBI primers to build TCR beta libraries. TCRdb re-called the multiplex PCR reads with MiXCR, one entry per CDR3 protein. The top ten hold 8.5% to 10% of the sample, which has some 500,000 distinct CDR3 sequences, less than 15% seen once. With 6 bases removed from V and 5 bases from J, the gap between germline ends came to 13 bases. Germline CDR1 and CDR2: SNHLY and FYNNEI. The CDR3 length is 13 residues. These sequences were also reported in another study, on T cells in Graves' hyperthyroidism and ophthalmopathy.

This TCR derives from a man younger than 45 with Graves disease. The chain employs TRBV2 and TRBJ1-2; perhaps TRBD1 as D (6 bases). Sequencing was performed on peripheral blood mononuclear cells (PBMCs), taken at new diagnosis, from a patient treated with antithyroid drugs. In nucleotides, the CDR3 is TGTGCCAGCAGCACCTACAGGGAATATGGCTACACCTTC. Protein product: CASSTYREYGYTF.